The 32 T cell receptor beta chains below were found in one sample sequenced in a study of blood T cell repertoires in COVID-19. Generated by immunoSEQ multiplex PCR, the TCRdb table keeps only in-frame clones and is missing some. The sample lists roughly 300,000 clones, approximately 89% seen once, with roughly 5.2% in the top ten. Sequenced sample: PBMCs or T cells enriched from blood (not recorded which). Receptors were obtained from a woman aged 30 to 39 who had recovered from COVID-19.

This sequence joins TRBV19 and TRBJ2-4, with TRBD1 as a possible D gene (6 bases). Trimming stripped 3 bases from V and 0 bases from J, with 15 bases between. The CDR3 consists of 17 residues. Germline-derived CDR1 and CDR2 are LNHDA and SQIVND (reference sequence). The DNA for the CDR3 is TGTGCCAGTAGTATGGACAGAGAATTCCTAGCCAAAAACATTCAGTACTTC. Its protein product is CASSMDREFLAKNIQYF. Filled out from reference TRBV19 and TRBJ2-4, the complete variable domain reads DGGITQSPKYLFRKEGQNVTLSCEQNLNHDAMYWYRQDPGQGLRLIYYSQIVNDFQKGDIAEGYSVSREKKESFPLTVTSAQKNPTAFYLCASSMDREFLAKNIQYFGAGTRLSVL.

As DNA, the CDR3 is TGTGCCAGCAGCCTCCCTGGACAGGATAATTCACCCCTCCACTTT. Protein product: CASSLPGQDNSPLHF. The J gene is TRBJ1-6, the V gene TRBV3-1 (or the pseudogene TRBV3-2), with TRBD1 matching over 7 bases. The CDR3 length is 15 residues. The germline gives CDR1 LGHDT, CDR2 YNNKEL (reference sequence). The ends lost 4 bases at V and 5 bases at J; junction bases unmatched: 5.

This clone occurred once. The chain recombines TRBV12-5 with TRBJ1-5; the D gene is possibly TRBD1 (6 bases). The germline V gene has CDR1 LGHNT and CDR2 FRNRAP. The CDR3 extends over 15 amino acids. The germline V and J ends were trimmed by 4 bases and 1 base, with 11 bases remaining between them. CDR3 in amino acids: CASGWGDRSNQPQHF. CDR3 nucleotide sequence: TGTGCTAGTGGTTGGGGTGACAGGAGCAATCAGCCCCAGCATTTT.

This chain uses TRBV19 with TRBJ1-1, with a possible D match to TRBD1 (5 bases). This CDR3 comprises 14 residues. The V gene's germline CDR1 is LNHDA and CDR2 SQIVND (reference sequence). V was trimmed by 3 bases and J by 3 bases, leaving 11 bases between them. The CDR3 DNA sequence: TGTGCCAGTAGTATCCAGGGAGGGGACACTGAAGCTTTCTTT. This gives the protein CASSIQGGDTEAFF.

The chain couples TRBV18 to TRBJ1-1; 8 bases are shared with TRBD1. The CDR3 has 15 residues. With 6 bases clipped from V and 3 bases from J, the junction kept 9 bases outside the gene matches. Germline lookup yields CDR1 KGHSH and CDR2 LQKENI. In DNA form, the CDR3 reads TGTGCCAGCTCCCAGAGCTCGACAGGGGACACTGAAGCTTTCTTT. This encodes CASSQSSTGDTEAFF.

The rearrangement links TRBV2 to TRBJ2-2; 9 bases are shared with TRBD1. This CDR3 is built from 16 residues. V shed 6 bases, J shed 4 bases, and the junction held 9 bases outside the gene matches. Germline V gives CDR1 SNHLY, CDR2 FYNNEI. The CDR3 protein is CASSVTRDRVTGELFF. The CDR3 DNA reads TGTGCCAGCAGCGTCACGCGGGACAGGGTCACCGGGGAGCTGTTTTTT.

The gene calls are TRBV5-1 and TRBJ1-5; tentative D call: TRBD1 (5 bases). CDR3 size: 15 residues. V lost 3 bases and J lost 9, with 19 bases in between. Germline V gives CDR1 SGHRS, CDR2 YFSETQ. The CDR3 is CASSWEPGGGRPQHF. The CDR3 region has the DNA TGCGCCAGCAGCTGGGAACCGGGGGGTGGGCGGCCCCAGCATTTT.

The chain uses TRBV4-1 and TRBJ1-5; D uncertain. V was pared by 1 base and J by 7 bases, with 8 bases between. CDR3 length: 13 amino acids. CDR1 and CDR2 from the germline V gene are MGHRA and YSYEKL. The CDR3 sequence is CASSQGVAQPQHF. The CDR3 nucleotides read TGCGCCAGCAGCCAAGGGGTAGCGCAGCCCCAGCATTTT.

This clone occurred once. The DNA of the CDR3 is TGCGCCAGCAGCCCGAAGGGGACAGGGGACCCAGCTTTCTTT. Encoded protein: CASSPKGTGDPAFF. V and J are TRBV5-1 and TRBJ1-1; 10 bases agree with TRBD1. CDR1 is SGHRS, CDR2 YFSETQ, per germline. CDR3 length: 14 amino acids. J lost 10 bases, V lost 4 bases, and 10 bases had no gene match.

The sample holds one count of this clone. The V call is TRBV3-1 (or the pseudogene TRBV3-2), the J call TRBJ1-6; D possibly corresponds to TRBD1 (5 bases). The CDR3 is 14 amino acids. The V end was cut by 4 bases, the J end by 8 bases, with 12 bases between. Germline V gene lookup returns CDR1 LGHDT and CDR2 YNNKEL (reference sequence). The CDR3 region is CASSPPWGDSPLHF. CDR3 DNA: TGTGCCAGCAGCCCCCCTTGGGGGGATTCACCCCTCCACTTT.

The chain carries TRBV7-2 and TRBJ1-6; 9 bases line up with TRBD1. CDR3 size: 16 residues. Germline loops: CDR1 SGHTA, CDR2 FQGNSA. The junction had 9 bases not matched to a gene; V was cut back by 5 bases and J by 7 bases. The DNA for the CDR3 is TGTGCCAGCAGCGGATCGGGACAGGGATTCAATTCACCCCTCCACTTT. The encoded protein is CASSGSGQGFNSPLHF.

The chain joins TRBV24-1 to TRBJ2-1; TRBD1 aligns across 11 bases. The CDR3 length is 19 residues. After removal of 0 bases from V and 0 bases from J, the junction contained 6 bases not matched to a gene. Germline V gives CDR1 KGHDR, CDR2 SFDVKD. For the CDR3, the DNA is TGTGCCACCAGTGATTTGCCGGGACAGGGGGAAAGCTCCTACAATGAGCAGTTCTTC. As protein: CATSDLPGQGESSYNEQFF.

Worth noting for this clone: The sample contains more than one DNA sequence encoding this CDR3. The genes are TRBV12-3 or TRBV12-4 and TRBJ2-5, with D perhaps matching TRBD1 (6 bases). V was clipped by 7 bases and J by 2 bases, with 11 bases between them. The CDR3 totals 13 residues. The CDR3 spells CASNQGLQETQYF. The CDR3 DNA reads TGTGCCAGCAACCAGGGGCTTCAAGAGACCCAGTACTTC.

The J gene is TRBJ1-1, the V gene TRBV9, with D uncertain. Germline V CDR1 and CDR2: SGDLS, YYNGEE. V lost 0 bases to trimming and J lost 9 bases, with 15 bases between them. This CDR3 is built from 14 residues. The chain's CDR3 is CASSVGESGVKAFF. The CDR3, as DNA: TGTGCCAGCAGCGTAGGGGAGTCCGGGGTTAAAGCTTTCTTT.

This rearrangement joins TRBV6-2 or TRBV6-3 to TRBJ2-3, with D maybe TRBD2 (6 bases). The CDR3 loop spans 16 amino acids. Trimming removed 2 bases at V and 0 bases at J, with 12 bases between. Germline CDR1 MNHEY, CDR2 SVGEGT. The CDR3: CASSYPPGLSTDTQYF. The CDR3 nucleotides read TGTGCCAGCAGTTACCCTCCGGGACTCAGCACAGATACGCAGTATTTT.

This chain uses TRBV29-1 with TRBJ1-1, with 7 positions matching TRBD1. The CDR3 loop spans 13 amino acids. Germline V CDR1 and CDR2: SQVTM, ANQGSEA. The J segment lost 5 bases and the V segment lost 6 bases, leaving 9 bases of the junction unmatched. CDR3 sequence: CSVETGVRTEAFF. The DNA of the CDR3 is TGCAGCGTGGAAACAGGGGTTAGGACTGAAGCTTTCTTT.

The J gene is TRBJ1-1, the V gene TRBV27, with D uncertain. V lost 4 bases, J lost 5 bases, and 17 bases lay in between. The CDR3 covers 15 residues. Germline V lookup: CDR1 MNHEY, CDR2 SMNVEV (reference sequence). CDR3 nucleotides: TGTGCCAGCAGTTCTCTACTAACCGGGAGGACTGAAGCTTTCTTT. This encodes CASSSLLTGRTEAFF.

V and J are TRBV5-1 and TRBJ2-1; 11 positions match TRBD2. Germline V lookup: CDR1 SGHRS, CDR2 YFSETQ. The CDR3 has 17 amino acids. Trimming cost V 4 bases and J 7 bases; bases outside gene matches: 13. In DNA, the CDR3 is TGCGCCAGCAGCCATGGGGTAGCGGGGGGGAATTGGAATGAGCAGTTCTTC. Encoded protein: CASSHGVAGGNWNEQFF.

The V and J genes are TRBV4-1 and TRBJ1-1, with 7 bases lining up with TRBD1. Germline lookup yields CDR1 MGHRA and CDR2 YSYEKL. The trim removed 3 bases at V and 7 bases at J, leaving 5 bases unmatched. The CDR3 has 13 residues. CDR3: CASSQSQGVEAFF. For the CDR3, the DNA is TGCGCCAGCAGCCAGAGTCAGGGGGTTGAAGCTTTCTTT.

The gene calls are TRBV7-9 and TRBJ1-1; D is undetermined. V was clipped by 5 bases and J by 0 bases, with 16 bases between them. The CDR3 has 16 residues. Germline V lookup: CDR1 SEHNR, CDR2 FQNEAQ (reference sequence). DNA of the CDR3: TGTGCCAGCAGCCCCCGGGCCGGAGGTTTGAACACTGAAGCTTTCTTT. Translated: CASSPRAGGLNTEAFF.

This chain uses TRBV11-2 with TRBJ2-3, with 9 bases matching TRBD2. From germline, CDR1 is SGHAT and CDR2 FQNNGV. The V segment lost 2 bases and the J segment 2 bases; nucleotides outside the gene matches: 5. The length of the CDR3 is 16 residues. This CDR3 reads CASSLWSSGTTDTQYF. Here the CDR3 DNA reads TGTGCCAGCAGCTTATGGTCTAGCGGGACCACAGATACGCAGTATTTT.

This chain uses TRBV5-1 with TRBJ2-3; possible D gene TRBD1, 8 bases. The V end lost 4 bases, the J end lost 4 bases, and 19 bases lay between the germline ends. Germline values: CDR1 SGHRS, CDR2 YFSETQ. The CDR3 has 16 amino acids. The CDR3, as DNA: TGCGCCAGCAGCCCTCCGTCCACAGGGGGGGCAGATACGCAGTATTTT. Its translation is CASSPPSTGGADTQYF.

The chain links TRBV29-1 to TRBJ1-2; D uncertain. V shed 0 bases and J shed 2 bases, with 10 bases lying between them. This CDR3 spans 14 amino acids. The V gene's germline CDR1 is SQVTM and CDR2 ANQGSEA. The CDR3 nucleotides read TGCAGCGTTGAAGATTCCCGCAGGAACTATGGCTACACCTTC. This codes for CSVEDSRRNYGYTF.

The rearrangement joins TRBV3-1 (or the pseudogene TRBV3-2) to TRBJ2-3, with D possibly TRBD1 on 5 matching bases. CDR3 length: 12 amino acids. In germline, CDR1 is LGHDT, CDR2 YNNKEL (reference sequence). V was shortened by 4 bases and J by 5 bases, with 7 bases between the two germline ends. CDR3 amino acids: CASSLTGDTQYF. CDR3 DNA sequence: TGTGCCAGCAGCCTTACAGGAGATACGCAGTATTTT.

V usage is TRBV18 and J usage is TRBJ2-5; perhaps TRBD2 as D (6 bases). The CDR3 has 13 amino acids. Per the germline V gene, CDR1 is KGHSH and CDR2 is LQKENI. V was shortened by 4 bases and J by 5 bases, with 11 bases between the two germline ends. In nucleotides, the CDR3 is TGTGCCAGCTCACGAGGAGGGGAGGAGACCCAGTACTTC. Its translation: CASSRGGEETQYF. The full variable domain, its missing parts supplied by reference TRBV18 and TRBJ2-5, is NAGVMQNPRHLVRRRGQEARLRCSPMKGHSHVYWYRQLPEEGLKFMVYLQKENIIDESGMPKERFSAEFPKEGPSILRIQQVVRGDSAAYFCASSRGGEETQYFGPGTRLLVL.

CDR3 in DNA: TGTGCCAGCAGTGACAGTGCCAATCAGCCCCAGCATTTT. This translates into CASSDSANQPQHF. The chain is built from TRBV6-1 and TRBJ1-5; D remains ambiguous. The CDR3 is made up of 13 amino acids. CDR1 and CDR2 (germline): MNHNS, SASEGT. The V end was cut by 3 bases, the J end by 3 bases, with 6 bases between.

The chain links TRBV19 to TRBJ1-1; 11 nucleotides match TRBD1. The CDR3 totals 16 residues. CDR1 is LNHDA and CDR2 is SQIVND in the germline V gene (reference sequence). V trimming: 6 bases; J trimming: 0 bases; junction bases outside the gene matches: 6. The CDR3 here is CASSPDRGPMNTEAFF. CDR3 DNA sequence: TGTGCCAGTAGCCCGGACAGGGGGCCTATGAACACTGAAGCTTTCTTT. The complete variable domain, with remaining parts taken from reference TRBV19 and TRBJ1-1, reads DGGITQSPKYLFRKEGQNVTLSCEQNLNHDAMYWYRQDPGQGLRLIYYSQIVNDFQKGDIAEGYSVSREKKESFPLTVTSAQKNPTAFYLCASSPDRGPMNTEAFFGQGTRLTVV.

The rearrangement uses TRBV9 and TRBJ1-4, with a possible D match to TRBD1 (5 bases). From germline, CDR1 is SGDLS and CDR2 YYNGEE. Trimming removed 4 bases from V and 4 bases from J, with 8 bases in between. This CDR3 has 13 residues. As DNA, the CDR3 is TGTGCCAGCAGCCAGGGAGGTAATGAAAAACTGTTTTTT. It is translated as CASSQGGNEKLFF. Complete variable domain (other parts from reference TRBV9 and TRBJ1-4): DSGVTQTPKHLITATGQRVTLRCSPRSGDLSVYWYQQSLDQGLQFLIQYYNGEERAKGNILERFSAQQFPDLHSELNLSSLELGDSALYFCASSQGGNEKLFFGSGTQLSVL.

The chain joins TRBV2 to TRBJ2-7; TRBD1 matches 12 bases. Trimming cost V 8 bases and J 0 bases; bases outside gene matches: 14. The CDR3 spans 18 residues. The germline V gene has CDR1 SNHLY and CDR2 FYNNEI. CDR3 DNA: TGTGCCAGCGATCGGGACAGGGGGCTTTCCCGCCCCTCCTACGAGCAGTACTTC. Translating it yields CASDRDRGLSRPSYEQYF.

V gene TRBV7-9 combines with J gene TRBJ1-1; a possible D gene is TRBD1 (5 bases). CDR1 SEHNR and CDR2 FQNEAQ come from the germline V gene (reference sequence). This CDR3 is 14 amino acids long. The V gene lost 5 bases and the J gene lost 1 base, with 11 bases spanning the gap. CDR3 in amino acids: CASSKDNGNTEAFF. The CDR3 DNA follows: TGTGCCAGCAGCAAGGACAATGGGAACACTGAAGCTTTCTTT.

The rearrangement uses TRBV27 and TRBJ2-3; 7 bases are a match to TRBD2. Germline CDR1 is MNHEY and CDR2 is SMNVEV (reference sequence). CDR3 size: 15 residues. The trim removed 6 bases at V and 4 bases at J, leaving 10 bases unmatched. The CDR3 bases are TGTGCCAGCAGCCGGACTAGGAGGGGCGCAGATACGCAGTATTTT. Translation: CASSRTRRGADTQYF.

This chain links TRBV11-3 with TRBJ2-3; the D gene is possibly TRBD2 (7 bases). From germline, CDR1 is SGHNT and CDR2 YENEEA. V lost 0 bases and J 6 bases, leaving 16 bases between the germline ends. The CDR3 length is 16 residues. CDR3 sequence reads: CASSLDGGGATDTQYF. The DNA for the CDR3 is TGTGCCAGCAGCTTAGATGGGGGGGGCGCAACGGATACGCAGTATTTT. The entire variable domain, with the rest obtained from reference TRBV11-3 and TRBJ2-3, is as follows: EAGVVQSPRYKIIEKKQPVAFWCNPISGHNTLYWYLQNLGQGPELLIRYENEEAVDDSQLPKDRFSAERLKGVDSTLKIQPAELGDSAVYLCASSLDGGGATDTQYFGPGTRLTVL.